This TCR beta chain was sequenced in a study of blood T cell repertoires in COVID-19. In the study overall: COVID-19 samples, acute and convalescent, were from the United States, Italy and Spain. Sources were T cells, B-cell-depleted T cells, or PBMCs; the material itself was cDNA or gDNA.

This clone was seen a single time. Study processing details: Estimates of nucleated cell counts were drawn from the amplification of reference gene primers. Assay: immunoSEQ multiplex PCR; the TCRdb copy retains only in-frame clones and omits some. The V and J calls and the clone size are those of that table, but D and trimming were determined from the DNA. In the table there are hundreds of thousands of clones, approximately 80% of which are singletons. This sequence originates from a woman of 80 years or more with acute or convalescent COVID-19. The sequencing sample was made of peripheral blood.

The CDR3 DNA reads as TGTGCCAGTAGCACAGGGTTTGGCTACACCTTC. It specifies CASSTGFGYTF. The chain couples TRBV19 to TRBJ1-2; possibly TRBD1 for D (6 bases). Germline V gene lookup returns CDR1 LNHDA and CDR2 SQIVND (reference sequence). Trimming left V 6 bases short and J 7 bases short, with 9 bases between. CDR3 length: 11 amino acids.